The T cell receptor (beta chain) described here comes from a study of blood T cell repertoires in COVID-19. The ends lost 3 bases at V and 5 bases at J; junction bases unmatched: 4. The CDR3 is made up of 14 amino acids. CDR1 SGHTA and CDR2 FQGNSA come from the germline V gene. Clones were sequenced by immunoSEQ multiplex PCR, and TCRdb holds only the in-frame ones, with some missing. The sample has around 250,000 clones; just over 85% are singletons. This sequence originates from a man younger than 35 who had recovered from COVID-19. Sequenced input: PBMCs or T cells enriched from blood (not recorded which). J is TRBJ2-5 and V is TRBV7-2; TRBD2 matches at 9 bases. This CDR3 reads CASSLTSGDETQYF. For the CDR3, the DNA is TGTGCCAGCAGCTTGACTAGCGGTGATGAGACCCAGTACTTC.